This is a list of T cell receptor beta chains from one sample in a study of blood T cell repertoires in COVID-19. This table comes from immunoSEQ multiplex PCR, and its TCRdb copy is limited to in-frame clones, with some not included. Here the sample spans about 150,000 clones, around 86% being singletons. The sequenced sample consisted of peripheral blood. These receptors were collected from a man older than 75 with acute or convalescent COVID-19. Each CDR3 is given without its conserved first and last residue. The D gene is left open where the match is weak. Expanded clones are given a class, and other clones once, few, many or no size at all.

size: once; D: -; V: TRBV2; CDR3: ASNPLPGVRQNIQY
size: -; D: TRBD2; V: TRBV5-1; CDR3: ASSLGLASSSSYEQY
size: -; D: TRBD2; V: TRBV11-2; CDR3: ASSLGVSGGLSGTQY
size: once; D: -; V: TRBV7-9; CDR3: ASSLVAGDHTEAF
size: -; D: TRBD1; V: TRBV7-2; CDR3: ASSPPLGTGPYGYT
size: many; D: -; V: TRBV19; CDR3: AASGSPAGELF
size: -; D: -; V: TRBV30; CDR3: AWSVLLENQPQH
size: -; D: TRBD1; V: TRBV3-1/TRBV3-2; CDR3: ASSFRQGAWEQY
size: -; D: -; V: TRBV18; CDR3: ASSPGTGGNTEAF
size: -; D: -; V: TRBV10-3; CDR3: AISVAGAGDEQY
size: -; D: -; V: TRBV19; CDR3: ASSMARQPQH
size: -; D: -; V: TRBV3-1/TRBV3-2; CDR3: ASSQVLNSPLH
size: -; D: -; V: TRBV10-3; CDR3: AISERATGPNEQF